These 26 T cell receptor beta chains originate from one sample sequenced in a study of human T cells and chemical hapten exposure. Time point specified: patch test 1, 2 weeks after DPC sensitization. Treatment indicated: therapeutic diphenylcyclopropenone sensitization with weekly scalp DPC. TCRdb reanalysed the RACE reads using MiXCR and keeps one entry per CDR3 protein. The sample includes under 450,000 distinct CDR3 sequences, roughly 5% of them seen just once. The material was whole blood, obtained in connection with sensitization to the hapten diphenylcyclopropenone (DPC). The receptors shown here come from a woman aged 50 to 60 with alopecia areata. Some clones in this sample may be carry-over from other donors' samples.

With regard to this clonotype: A much more abundant neighbour one base away suggests this may be a read error. The CDR3 sequence is CASGVAGATELF. The CDR3 DNA is TGTGCCAGCGGGGTAGCGGGGGCCACGGAGTTATTC. This chain connects TRBV27 to TRBJ2-1; 9 nucleotides line up with TRBD2. There are 12 residues in the CDR3. Germline assignment: CDR1 MNHEY and CDR2 SMNVEV (reference sequence).

This clonotype has only a few counts. The V call is TRBV20-1, the J call TRBJ2-3, with D hard to call. Per the germline V gene, CDR1 is DFQATT and CDR2 is SNEGSKA (reference sequence). CDR3 length: 15 residues. V was trimmed by 3 bases and J by 0 bases, leaving 13 bases between them. CDR3 region: CSASYRTHSTDTQYF. The CDR3 DNA is TGCAGTGCTAGTTATCGGACCCACAGCACAGATACGCAGTATTTT.

This clonotype occurred many times. The CDR3 DNA reads TGTGCCAGCAGTACGTGGACGGTGAACACTGAAGCTTTCTTT. Protein sequence: CASSTWTVNTEAFF. The rearrangement joins TRBV6-2 or TRBV6-3 to TRBJ1-1, with D hard to call. The ends were cut back, 5 bases at V and 0 bases at J, with 10 bases in the middle. Germline lookup yields CDR1 MNHEY and CDR2 SVGEGT. This CDR3 spans 14 amino acids.

This clonotype turned up a few times. The chain joins TRBV27 to TRBJ2-7; 9 nucleotides line up with TRBD2. This CDR3 contains 15 residues. The V gene end was trimmed by 8 bases and the J gene end by 7 bases; junction bases not matched to a gene: 15. The germline V gene has CDR1 MNHEY and CDR2 SMNVEV (reference sequence). CDR3 loop: CASAKRASGTGEQYF. CDR3 DNA: TGTGCCAGCGCTAAAAGGGCTAGCGGGACGGGGGAGCAGTACTTC.

This chain uses TRBV6-5 with TRBJ1-1, with a possible D match to TRBD1 (6 bases). V lost 8 bases and J 1 base, leaving 17 bases between the germline ends. Germline CDR1 reads MNHEY; CDR2 reads SVGAGI. The CDR3 length is 15 residues. The CDR3 spells CASFRGGAQNTEAFF. The CDR3 DNA reads TGTGCCAGCTTTCGGGGGGGCGCCCAGAACACTGAAGCTTTCTTT.

There are many counts of this clonotype. The rearrangement links TRBV6-2 or TRBV6-3 to TRBJ1-6; the D is unclear. V lost 6 bases to trimming and J lost 8 bases, with 14 bases between them. The germline V gene has CDR1 MNHEY and CDR2 SVGEGT. This CDR3 is built from 14 residues. The CDR3 region has the DNA TGTGCCAGCAGGACGACGGTGACCTATTCACCCCTCCACTTT. Its protein product is CASRTTVTYSPLHF.

This clonotype came up many times. The chain joins TRBV4-3 to TRBJ2-3, with a weak D call TRBD2 (6 bases). Trimming stripped 4 bases from V and 5 bases from J, with 13 bases between. Germline V gene data show CDR1 as LGHNA and CDR2 as YSLEER. This CDR3 has 14 amino acids. CDR3 in amino acids: CASSREAVLDTQYF. The CDR3, as DNA: TGCGCCAGCAGCCGGGAGGCCGTTTTAGATACGCAGTATTTT.

This clonotype was seen many times. This chain uses TRBV12-3 or TRBV12-4 with TRBJ1-4; D is perhaps TRBD1 (5 bases). There are 12 residues in the CDR3. The V end lost 5 bases, the J end lost 13 bases, and 14 bases lay between the germline ends. For the CDR3, the DNA is TGTGCCAGCAGTCGGGACGGATTCAGACTGTTTTTT. Translation gives CASSRDGFRLFF.

This clonotype was observed a single time. This chain joins TRBV6-2 or TRBV6-3 and TRBJ1-1, with a weak D call TRBD1 (6 bases). Germline V gives CDR1 MNHEY, CDR2 SVGEGT. The V end lost 2 bases, the J end lost 7 bases, and 8 bases lay between the germline ends. The CDR3 has 12 residues. This chain's CDR3 is CASSYGQIEAFF. In DNA form, the CDR3 reads TGTGCCAGCAGTTACGGACAGATTGAAGCTTTCTTT.

This clonotype was seen only a few times. This rearrangement joins TRBV5-1 to TRBJ2-3; 11 bases map to TRBD2. After removal of 0 bases from V and 0 bases from J, the junction contained 3 bases not matched to a gene. Looked up from germline, CDR1 is SGHRS and CDR2 is YFSETQ. The CDR3 is 17 residues long. CDR3: CASSLALAGGSTDTQYF. CDR3 bases: TGCGCCAGCAGCTTGGCCCTAGCGGGGGGTAGCACAGATACGCAGTATTTT.

This clonotype was found a few times. One base away lies a much larger clone, so this may be a sequencing read error. The chain links TRBV3-1 to TRBJ1-2; D is uncertain. V dropped 5 bases and J dropped 4 bases, with 5 bases sitting between them. Germline V gene sequence: CDR1 LGHDT, CDR2 YNNKEL (reference sequence). CDR3 length equals 11 residues. As DNA, the CDR3 is TGTGCCAGCAGCTCAGCCTATGGCTACACCTTC. Translation: CASSSAYGYTF.

This clonotype has at least ten counts. The chain is built from TRBV29-1 and TRBJ2-1; possibly TRBD1 for D (6 bases). Trimming cost V 3 bases and J 8 bases, with 14 bases left between them. In germline, CDR1 is SQVTM, CDR2 ANQGSEA. The CDR3 has 13 amino acids. In DNA, the CDR3 is TGCAGCGTTGAGGGGGACAACGGAGATGAGCAGTTCTTC. Its protein product is CSVEGDNGDEQFF.

This clonotype has a handful of counts. The V gene is TRBV11-2, the J gene TRBJ2-5; D remains ambiguous. The CDR3 totals 13 residues. V gave up 5 bases and J gave up 3 bases, with 10 bases separating them. Germline V gives CDR1 SGHAT, CDR2 FQNNGV. The CDR3 bases are TGTGCCAGCAGCGTATCGACCGAAGAGACCCAGTACTTC. It codes for CASSVSTEETQYF. Based on the CDR3 plus reference TRBV11-2 and TRBJ2-5, the full variable domain is EAGVAQSPRYKIIEKRQSVAFWCNPISGHATLYWYQQILGQGPKLLIQFQNNGVVDDSQLPKDRFSAERLKGVDSTLKIQPAKLEDSAVYLCASSVSTEETQYFGPGTRLLVL.

This clonotype was picked up many times. V is TRBV24-1 and J is TRBJ2-1, with D tentatively TRBD1 or TRBD2 (5 bases each). Trimming took off 3 bases at V and 9 bases at J, with 17 bases between the two ends. Germline values: CDR1 KGHDR, CDR2 SFDVKD. The CDR3 is 15 residues long. DNA of the CDR3: TGTGCCACCAGTGATCCAACAGGACTCGGCCGTGAGCAGTTCTTC. Residues: CATSDPTGLGREQFF.

The sample holds a few counts of this clonotype. CDR3 region: CASSPQLAMIGGELFF. CDR3 DNA sequence: TGTGCCAGCAGCCCCCAACTAGCGATGATAGGCGGGGAGCTGTTTTTT. This rearrangement joins TRBV5-4 to TRBJ2-2, with TRBD2 matching 7 bases. This CDR3 has 16 residues. Germline-derived CDR1 and CDR2 are SGHNT and YYREEE (reference sequence). J lost 7 bases, V lost 4 bases, and 13 bases had no gene match.

At least ten counts were recorded for this clonotype. The rearrangement uses TRBV27 and TRBJ2-1, with D possibly TRBD1 on 6 matching bases. CDR1 MNHEY and CDR2 SMNVEV come from the germline V gene (reference sequence). This CDR3 comprises 12 residues. Between the trimmed V and J ends, which lost 5 bases and 8 bases, there was a span of 10 bases. The CDR3 bases are TGTGCCAGCAGTCTAAACAGGGATGAGCAGTTCTTC. It specifies CASSLNRDEQFF.

The rearrangement uses TRBV2 and TRBJ1-2; the D gene is possibly TRBD1 (5 bases). Germline V gene data show CDR1 as SNHLY and CDR2 as FYNNEI. The CDR3 has 13 amino acids. Trimming stripped 3 bases from V and 3 bases from J, with 8 bases between. DNA for the CDR3: TGTGCCAGCAGTGAGGGGGAAGACTATGGCTACACCTTC. This sequence encodes CASSEGEDYGYTF.

This clonotype was detected many times. This chain connects TRBV18 to TRBJ2-2, with D unresolved. Germline-derived CDR1 and CDR2 are KGHSH and LQKENI. V was pared by 0 bases and J by 3 bases, with 17 bases between. The CDR3 length is 18 residues. In DNA, the CDR3 is TGTGCCAGCTCACCACCGTTCCGGCCTACCGCGGACACCGGGGAGCTGTTTTTT. It translates to CASSPPFRPTADTGELFF.

This clonotype was picked up many times. The genes are TRBV2 and TRBJ1-4, with 7 bases identical to TRBD1. CDR3 length equals 12 residues. V shed 11 bases and J 6 bases; nucleotides not matched to a gene: 6. Germline V gene lookup returns CDR1 SNHLY and CDR2 FYNNEI. The CDR3 reads CAGHRGDEKLFF. The CDR3 nucleotides are TGTGCCGGCCACAGGGGTGATGAAAAACTGTTTTTT.

This clonotype has at least ten counts. The chain combines TRBV28 with TRBJ2-5; tentatively, D is TRBD1 (6 bases). The CDR3 has 15 amino acids. Germline lookup yields CDR1 MDHEN and CDR2 SYDVKM. Trimming removed 3 bases from V and 3 bases from J, with 14 bases in between. CDR3 in amino acids: CASSFSGGQKETQYF. The CDR3 nucleotides are TGTGCCAGCAGTTTCAGTGGAGGACAGAAAGAGACCCAGTACTTC.

The gene calls are TRBV5-3 and TRBJ1-1, with D possibly being TRBD1 (6 bases). TRBV5-3 is an ORF, with its function uncertain. The V gene lost 4 bases and the J gene lost 4 bases, with 20 bases spanning the gap. This CDR3 has 16 amino acids. CDR3 sequence: CARSPQTDRDITEAFF. Here the CDR3 DNA reads TGTGCCAGAAGCCCCCAAACCGACCGGGACATCACTGAAGCTTTCTTT.

This clonotype has just a few counts. The rearrangement joins TRBV28 to TRBJ1-2; D is uncertain. CDR3 size: 13 residues. With 1 base removed from V and 2 bases from J, the gap between germline ends came to 5 bases. CDR1 and CDR2 (germline): MDHEN, SYDVKM. CDR3 amino acids: CASSLFPNYGYTF. The CDR3 DNA reads as TGTGCCAGCAGTTTATTCCCGAACTATGGCTACACCTTC.

CDR3 bases: TGTGCCAGCAGTGAGACTAATAGCAATCAGCCCCAGCATTTT. Encoded protein: CASSETNSNQPQHF. The chain combines TRBV2 with TRBJ1-5; D unresolved. CDR1 and CDR2 (germline): SNHLY, FYNNEI. This CDR3 is built from 14 residues. Trimming cost V 3 bases and J 0 bases, with 6 bases left between them.

J is TRBJ2-7 and V is TRBV3-1, with D perhaps TRBD2 (5 bases). V was cut by 0 bases and J by 1 base, with 13 bases left in between. Germline lookup yields CDR1 LGHDT and CDR2 YNNKEL (reference sequence). The CDR3 sequence is 16 residues long. DNA for the CDR3: TGTGCCAGCAGCCAAGATAGAGGAGGCGCTTCCTACGAGCAGTACTTC. Translation gives CASSQDRGGASYEQYF.

The V and J genes are TRBV12-3 or TRBV12-4 and TRBJ1-2; D is perhaps TRBD1 (5 bases). Trimming took off 3 bases at V and 5 bases at J, with 13 bases between the two ends. The CDR3 runs to 14 residues. The DNA for the CDR3 is TGTGCCAGCAGTTTCGCAGGGCGAGGGTATGGCTACACCTTC. Translated: CASSFAGRGYGYTF.

This clonotype was recorded a few times. The genes are TRBV5-8 and TRBJ2-7; D remains ambiguous. V lost 2 bases and J lost 2, with 11 bases in between. Germline V gene lookup returns CDR1 SGHTS and CDR2 YDEGEE. The CDR3 length is 14 residues. The DNA of the CDR3 is TGTGCCAGCAGCTTCCTCAGTCCAGCCTACGAGCAGTACTTC. Protein: CASSFLSPAYEQYF.